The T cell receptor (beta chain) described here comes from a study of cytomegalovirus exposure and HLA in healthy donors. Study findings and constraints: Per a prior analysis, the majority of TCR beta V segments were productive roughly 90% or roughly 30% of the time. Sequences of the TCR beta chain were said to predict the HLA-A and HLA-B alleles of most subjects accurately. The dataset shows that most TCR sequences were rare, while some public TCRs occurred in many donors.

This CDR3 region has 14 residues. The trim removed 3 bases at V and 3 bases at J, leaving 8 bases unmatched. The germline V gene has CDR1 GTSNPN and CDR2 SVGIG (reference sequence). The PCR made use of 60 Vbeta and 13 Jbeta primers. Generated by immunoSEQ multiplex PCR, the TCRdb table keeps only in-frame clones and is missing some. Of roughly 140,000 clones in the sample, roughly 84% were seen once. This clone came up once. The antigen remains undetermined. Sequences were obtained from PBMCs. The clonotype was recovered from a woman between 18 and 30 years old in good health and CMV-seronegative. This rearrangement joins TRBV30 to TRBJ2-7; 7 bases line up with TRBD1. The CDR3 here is CAWRGRDSYYEQYF. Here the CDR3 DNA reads TGTGCCTGGAGGGGCCGGGACAGCTACTACGAGCAGTACTTC.